The 12 T cell receptor beta chains presented below share a single source sample, sequenced in a study of CD8 T cells in ankylosing spondylitis. The study, taken as a whole, reports: Ankylosing spondylitis blood appeared to be characterized by a TCR beta motif of several highly homologous variants.

TCRdb fed the 5' RACE reads into MiXCR, producing one record per CDR3 protein. The sample consists of approximately 220,000 distinct CDR3 sequences, around 18% of them appearing once. The antigens these receptors bind are not known. The source material was blood, either unsorted or a sorted T cell fraction (not recorded which). The receptors were sampled from a male donor with ankylosing spondylitis.

This clonotype was recorded a few times. This chain uses TRBV27 with TRBJ2-1, with 8 bases identical to TRBD2. The CDR3 consists of 14 residues. Germline V gene data show CDR1 as MNHEY and CDR2 as SMNVEV (reference sequence). V shed 4 bases, J shed 5 bases, and the junction held 4 bases outside the gene matches. DNA of the CDR3: TGTGCCAGCAGTTCATATAGCGGGGACAATGAGCAGTTCTTC. This codes for CASSSYSGDNEQFF.

The CDR3 loop is CASSPPSGQGDQPQHF. The CDR3 DNA sequence: TGTGCCAGCAGTCCTCCATCCGGACAGGGTGATCAGCCCCAGCATTTT. The genes are TRBV12-3 or TRBV12-4 and TRBJ1-5; 8 bases align to TRBD1. The CDR3 has 16 residues. Unmatched junction bases numbered 11, after V lost 5 bases and J lost 5 bases.

This clonotype came up a few times. This sequence joins TRBV20-1 and TRBJ1-4, with D possibly matching TRBD1 (5 bases). Germline V gene sequence: CDR1 DFQATT, CDR2 SNEGSKA (reference sequence). The CDR3 sequence is 14 residues long. Trimming took 6 bases from V and 0 from J, leaving 11 bases between them. Here the CDR3 reads CSARFRATNEKLFF. The CDR3 region has the DNA TGCAGTGCGAGGTTCAGGGCAACTAATGAAAAACTGTTTTTT.

The chain couples TRBV27 to TRBJ1-5, with 8 bases that match TRBD1. The CDR3 sequence is 14 residues long. V shed 0 bases and J 7 bases; nucleotides not matched to a gene: 2. The germline V gene encodes CDR1 MNHEY and CDR2 SMNVEV (reference sequence). DNA of the CDR3: TGTGCCAGCAGTTTATCTTCAGGGGGCCAGCCCCAGCATTTT. The encoded protein is CASSLSSGGQPQHF.

The V call is TRBV21-1, the J call TRBJ1-1; the D call of TRBD1 is as the table states it, not checked on the DNA. TRBV21-1 is a pseudogene locus. The CDR3 has 15 amino acids. CDR3 coding DNA: TGTGCCAGCAGCCCCTACAGGGGGCCGAACACTGAAGCTTTCTTT. Translated: CASSPYRGPNTEAFF.

The rearrangement uses TRBV4-2 and TRBJ2-1; D not certain. The CDR3 extends over 11 amino acids. CDR1 is LGHNA and CDR2 is YNFKEQ in the germline V gene. With 0 bases removed from V and 10 bases from J, the gap between germline ends came to 4 bases. CDR3 nucleotide sequence: TGTGCCAGCAGCCAAGACACCGAGCAGTTCTTC. Protein: CASSQDTEQFF.

The chain employs TRBV30 and TRBJ2-1; 13 nucleotides agree with TRBD2. The V gene end was trimmed by 5 bases and the J gene end by 8 bases; junction bases not matched to a gene: 9. This CDR3 is 15 amino acids long. CDR1 is GTSNPN, CDR2 SVGIG, per germline (reference sequence). In DNA form, the CDR3 reads TGTGCCTGGGGTAAACTAGCGGGGGGGGTCGATGAGCAGTTCTTC. Encoded protein: CAWGKLAGGVDEQFF.

In this sample, this clonotype turned up a few times. The V and J genes are TRBV11-3 and TRBJ2-1; the D gene is possibly TRBD2 (5 bases). CDR1 is SGHNT and CDR2 is YENEEA in the germline V gene. V dropped 8 bases and J dropped 3 bases, with 11 bases sitting between them. The CDR3 length is 13 residues. CDR3 DNA: TGTGCCAGCGCCCCCCGGGACTACAATGAGCAGTTCTTC. This translates into CASAPRDYNEQFF.

The chain couples TRBV28 to TRBJ2-1; 9 bases align to TRBD2. Trimming took 5 bases from V and 5 from J; bases not matched to a gene: 13. CDR1 MDHEN and CDR2 SYDVKM come from the germline V gene. The CDR3 is 17 amino acids. For the CDR3, the DNA is TGTGCCAGCAGTACCCCGGGGGTAGCGGGAGTAAACAATGAGCAGTTCTTC. This encodes CASSTPGVAGVNNEQFF.

The chain joins TRBV6-2 or TRBV6-3 to TRBJ2-5; the match to TRBD1 covers 9 bases. Losses at the gene ends were 7 bases for V and 0 bases for J; bases not matched to a gene: 3. CDR3 length equals 14 residues. Germline assignment: CDR1 MNHEY and CDR2 SVGEGT. The CDR3 reads CASIGQGHQETQYF. The CDR3 nucleotides are TGTGCCAGCATCGGACAGGGGCACCAAGAGACCCAGTACTTC.

The chain uses TRBV11-2 and TRBJ2-7; D may be TRBD2 (6 bases). Germline lookup yields CDR1 SGHAT and CDR2 FQNNGV. Trimming left V 1 base short and J 3 bases short, with 16 bases between. This CDR3 spans 16 amino acids. The CDR3 loop reads CASSLVREAVRYEQYF. As DNA, the CDR3 is TGTGCCAGCAGCTTAGTTAGGGAGGCAGTCCGCTACGAGCAGTACTTC.

The chain joins TRBV30 to TRBJ2-7; 9 nucleotides align to TRBD1. V lost 7 bases and J lost 4; bases outside the gene matches: 8. Looked up from germline, CDR1 is GTSNPN and CDR2 is SVGIG (reference sequence). This CDR3 is built from 13 residues. CDR3 residues: CALSQGALYEQYF. CDR3 bases: TGTGCCTTGTCACAGGGGGCTTTGTACGAGCAGTACTTC. Looking up the rest from reference TRBV30 and TRBJ2-7 gives the full variable domain: SQTIHQWPATLVQPVGSPLSLECTVEGTSNPNLYWYRQAAGRGLQLLFYSVGIGQISSEVPQNLSASRPQDRQFILSSKKLLLSDSGFYLCALSQGALYEQYFGPGTRLTVT.